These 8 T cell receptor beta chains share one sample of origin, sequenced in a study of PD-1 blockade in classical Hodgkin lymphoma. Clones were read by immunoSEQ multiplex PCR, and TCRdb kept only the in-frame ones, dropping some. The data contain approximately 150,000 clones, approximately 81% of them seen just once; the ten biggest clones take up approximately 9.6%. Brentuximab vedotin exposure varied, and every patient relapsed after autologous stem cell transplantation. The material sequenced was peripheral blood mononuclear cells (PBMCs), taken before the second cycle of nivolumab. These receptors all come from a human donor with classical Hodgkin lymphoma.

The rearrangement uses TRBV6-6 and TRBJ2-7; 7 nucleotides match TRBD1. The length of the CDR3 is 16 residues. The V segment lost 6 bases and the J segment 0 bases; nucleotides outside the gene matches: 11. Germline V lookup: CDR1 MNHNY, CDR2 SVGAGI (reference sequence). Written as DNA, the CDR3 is TGTGCCAGCAGGTACAAAACCACAGGGGTCTCCTACGAGCAGTACTTC. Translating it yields CASRYKTTGVSYEQYF.

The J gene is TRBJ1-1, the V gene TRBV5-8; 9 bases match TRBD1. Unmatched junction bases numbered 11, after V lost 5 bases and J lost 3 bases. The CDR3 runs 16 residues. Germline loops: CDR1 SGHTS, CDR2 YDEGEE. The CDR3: CASRKGLDRGDTEAFF. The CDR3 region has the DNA TGTGCCAGCAGAAAAGGTCTGGACAGGGGAGACACTGAAGCTTTCTTT.

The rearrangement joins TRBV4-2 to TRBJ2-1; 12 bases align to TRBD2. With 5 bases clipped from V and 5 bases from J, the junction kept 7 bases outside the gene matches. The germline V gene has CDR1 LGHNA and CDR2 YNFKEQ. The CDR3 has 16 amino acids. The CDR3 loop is CASSLLAGGPHNEQFF. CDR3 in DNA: TGTGCCAGCAGCTTACTAGCGGGAGGTCCCCACAATGAGCAGTTCTTC.

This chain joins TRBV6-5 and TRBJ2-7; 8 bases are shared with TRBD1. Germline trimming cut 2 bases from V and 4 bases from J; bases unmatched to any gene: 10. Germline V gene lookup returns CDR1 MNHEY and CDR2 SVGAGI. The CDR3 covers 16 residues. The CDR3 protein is CASSYAFGTGSYEQYF. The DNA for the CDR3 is TGTGCCAGCAGTTACGCCTTCGGGACAGGCTCGTACGAGCAGTACTTC.

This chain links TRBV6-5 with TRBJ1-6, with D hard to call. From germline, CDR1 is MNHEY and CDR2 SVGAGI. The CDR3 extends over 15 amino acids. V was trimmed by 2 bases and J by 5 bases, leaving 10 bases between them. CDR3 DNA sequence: TGTGCCAGCAGTTACCTCGCAGGAAATAATTCACCCCTCCACTTT. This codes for CASSYLAGNNSPLHF.

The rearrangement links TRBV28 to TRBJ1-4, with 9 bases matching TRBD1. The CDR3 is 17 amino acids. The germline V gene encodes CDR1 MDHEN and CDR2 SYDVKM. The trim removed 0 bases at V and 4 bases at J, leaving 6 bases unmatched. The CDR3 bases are TGTGCCAGCAGTTTATGGAAGGGACAGGGCAATAATGAAAAACTGTTTTTT. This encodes CASSLWKGQGNNEKLFF.

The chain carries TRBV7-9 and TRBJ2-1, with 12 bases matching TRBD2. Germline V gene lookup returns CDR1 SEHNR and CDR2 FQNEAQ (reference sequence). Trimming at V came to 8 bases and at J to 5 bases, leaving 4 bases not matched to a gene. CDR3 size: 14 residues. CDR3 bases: TGTGCCAGCTCTCGGACTAGCGGGAACAATGAGCAGTTCTTC. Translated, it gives CASSRTSGNNEQFF.

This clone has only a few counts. The CDR3: CASSVAGYSNQPQHF. The DNA of the CDR3 is TGTGCCAGCAGTGTAGCGGGGTACAGCAATCAGCCCCAGCATTTT. The chain couples TRBV2 to TRBJ1-5; D gene unclear. CDR3 size: 15 residues. The V end was cut by 4 bases, the J end by 1 base, with 11 bases between. In germline, CDR1 is SNHLY, CDR2 FYNNEI.